This TCR beta chain was profiled in a study of identifying expanded T cells in peripheral blood. Regarding the study as a whole: Variance in clone template counts between approximately 2-week samples significantly increased with total template count across all healthy donors.

The ends were cut back, 8 bases at V and 8 bases at J, with 12 bases in the middle. There are 11 residues in the CDR3. Germline V gene sequence: CDR1 WSHSY, CDR2 SAAADI. The method was immunoSEQ multiplex PCR; TCRdb's version includes in-frame clones alone and lacks a portion of them. The sample records tens of thousands of clones, 88% being singletons. Note on this clone: Its antigen is as yet unknown.

The specimen sequenced was blood. This clonotype was obtained from a person aged 18 to 75 in good health. The V call is TRBV10-2, the J call TRBJ1-1; no reliable D call. The CDR3 nucleotides read TGCGCCAGCGAGACAAGATCAGAAGCTTTCTTT. It specifies CASETRSEAFF.